This paragraph covers one TCR beta chain sequence. Template switching supplied a universal primer site; unique molecular identifiers were carried on the cDNA. MiXCR was run by TCRdb on the 5' RACE reads, yielding one entry per CDR3 protein. The data show 310,000 or so distinct CDR3 sequences, roughly 10% seen once. This specimen comes from a study of identical twins. After removal of 2 bases from V and 0 bases from J, the junction contained 3 bases not matched to a gene. This CDR3 contains 15 residues. Germline CDR1 is LGHNA and CDR2 is YSLEER. This sample also belongs to another study, concerning yellow fever vaccine responses in identical twins.

The source is a woman between 18 and 29 years old in good health. Sequenced sample: CD8+ T cells sorted from blood. The chain couples TRBV4-3 to TRBJ2-5; 7 bases align to TRBD1. Here the CDR3 DNA reads TGCGCCAGCAGCCAATGGACAGGTGACCAAGAGACCCAGTACTTC. It is translated as CASSQWTGDQETQYF.